Shown below are 26 T cell receptor beta chains from a single sample sequenced in a study of early T cells in non-severe SARS-CoV-2 infection. TCRdb re-called the 5' RACE reads with MiXCR, one entry per CDR3 protein. The data contain about 61,000 distinct CDR3 sequences, more than 9% of them singletons. Input material: whole blood. The receptor set was obtained from an adult who was a healthcare worker with PCR-confirmed SARS-CoV-2 infection or an uninfected control (not recorded which).

This clonotype was seen many times. The chain recombines TRBV12-3 or TRBV12-4 with TRBJ1-6, with 8 bases aligning to TRBD1. V shed 7 bases, J shed 8 bases, and the junction held 10 bases outside the gene matches. The CDR3 length is 15 residues. The CDR3: CASNTDRVLDSPLHF. The CDR3 DNA is TGTGCCAGCAATACGGACAGGGTGCTTGATTCACCCCTCCACTTT.

This clonotype appeared many times. The rearrangement joins TRBV7-6 to TRBJ1-1, with 8 positions matching TRBD1. This CDR3 region has 13 residues. The germline V gene encodes CDR1 SGHVS and CDR2 FNYEAQ. Unmatched junction bases numbered 3, after V lost 5 bases and J lost 4 bases. The CDR3 nucleotides are TGTGCCAGCAGCCTGCAGGGGGCCACTGAAGCTTTCTTT. Encoded protein: CASSLQGATEAFF.

This clonotype was seen many times. The chain uses TRBV7-2 and TRBJ1-1; no definite D call. Between the trimmed V and J ends, which lost 5 bases and 11 bases, there was a span of 6 bases. Germline lookup yields CDR1 SGHTA and CDR2 FQGNSA. This CDR3 spans 9 amino acids. The CDR3 reads CASSLTAFF. As DNA, the CDR3 is TGTGCCAGCAGCCTGACTGCTTTCTTT.

This clonotype has ten or more counts. The chain has TRBV10-1 and TRBJ1-6; 9 nucleotides match TRBD1. Germline CDR1 reads WNHNN; CDR2 reads SYGVQD (reference sequence). The CDR3 is made up of 16 amino acids. V lost 3 bases, J lost 6 bases, and 6 bases stayed unmatched. This CDR3 reads CASSDSGQGRNSPLHF. The CDR3 DNA reads TGCGCCAGCAGTGACTCCGGACAGGGGCGTAATTCACCCCTCCACTTT.

This clonotype was recorded at least ten times. It is likely a read error, because the conserved phenylalanine at the end of the CDR3 is missing. This sequence joins TRBV29-1 and TRBJ2-1; TRBD1 might be the D (6 bases). The ends were cut back, 6 bases at V and 0 bases at J, with 15 bases in the middle. CDR1 is SQVTM and CDR2 is ANQGSEA in the germline V gene. This CDR3 has 15 residues. The CDR3, as DNA: TGCAGCGTACGCGCTCAGGGGAGCTCCTACAATGAGCAGTTCCTC. Its translation: CSVRAQGSSYNEQFL.

The V and J genes are TRBV10-1 and TRBJ1-1, with a possible D match to TRBD1 (5 bases). This CDR3 has 13 amino acids. CDR1 and CDR2 (germline): WNHNN, SYGVQD (reference sequence). V was trimmed by 5 bases and J by 2 bases, leaving 9 bases between them. CDR3: CASSMTENTEAFF. The DNA of the CDR3 is TGCGCCAGCAGTATGACAGAAAACACTGAAGCTTTCTTT.

This clonotype was counted only a few times. The rearrangement uses TRBV11-1 and TRBJ2-3; TRBD1 matches 7 bases. Unmatched junction bases numbered 5, after V lost 1 base and J lost 4 bases. CDR3 length: 15 residues. Germline loops: CDR1 SGHAT, CDR2 FQDESV (reference sequence). In DNA form, the CDR3 reads TGTGCCAGCAGCTTAGACCGGGACAGCGCAGATACGCAGTATTTT. Translated, it gives CASSLDRDSADTQYF.

This clonotype was seen a handful of times. The CDR3 bases are TGTGCCAGCAGCCCAGGGACGGCTGGAAACACCATATATTTT. Its translation is CASSPGTAGNTIYF. This chain joins TRBV7-9 and TRBJ1-3; a possible D gene is TRBD1 (5 bases). This CDR3 spans 14 amino acids. Trimming shortened V by 5 bases and J by 2 bases, and 10 bases separated the two germline ends. CDR1 and CDR2 (germline): SEHNR, FQNEAQ (reference sequence).

This clonotype was found a few times. The V gene is TRBV5-1, the J gene TRBJ2-5; D might be TRBD1 (6 bases). V was cut by 5 bases and J by 0 bases, with 8 bases left in between. This CDR3 region has 13 residues. Germline CDR1 is SGHRS and CDR2 is YFSETQ. CDR3 in amino acids: CASSRDNQETQYF. CDR3 in DNA: TGCGCCAGCAGTAGGGACAACCAAGAGACCCAGTACTTC.

The V and J genes are TRBV7-9 and TRBJ1-1, with TRBD1 matching over 7 bases. This CDR3 is 14 amino acids long. J was trimmed by 4 bases and V by 5 bases; bases with no gene match: 7. CDR1 and CDR2 from the germline V gene are SEHNR and FQNEAQ (reference sequence). The CDR3 coding sequence is TGTGCCAGCAGCCTGACAGGGAAACTCACTGAAGCTTTCTTT. It specifies CASSLTGKLTEAFF.

This clonotype occurred a few times. The chain carries TRBV5-1 and TRBJ2-3; weak D call: TRBD1 (6 bases). Trimming stripped 1 base from V and 0 bases from J, with 18 bases between. The CDR3 loop spans 18 amino acids. The V gene's germline CDR1 is SGHRS and CDR2 YFSETQ. The chain's CDR3 is CASSLSKTGSYSTDTQYF. The CDR3 DNA reads as TGCGCCAGCAGCTTGAGTAAAACAGGGTCTTACAGCACAGATACGCAGTATTTT.

The CDR3 coding sequence is TGTGCCATCAGAGAATTGAACACTGAAGCTTTCTTT. This encodes CAIRELNTEAFF. J is TRBJ1-1 and V is TRBV10-3; no reliable D call. This CDR3 has 12 residues. Germline assignment: CDR1 ENHRY and CDR2 SYGVKD. Trimming left V 6 bases short and J 0 bases short, with 5 bases between.

The V gene is TRBV5-4, the J gene TRBJ1-2; unclear D gene. The CDR3 covers 14 residues. V dropped 1 base and J dropped 6 bases, with 13 bases sitting between them. CDR1 SGHNT and CDR2 YYREEE come from the germline V gene (reference sequence). DNA of the CDR3: TGTGCCAGCAGCTTGATGGGAGAAGGAAATGGCTACACCTTC. This encodes CASSLMGEGNGYTF.

This clonotype was observed a handful of times. J is TRBJ2-2 and V is TRBV9, with 7 bases fitting TRBD2. Germline loops: CDR1 SGDLS, CDR2 YYNGEE. Trimming at V came to 0 bases and at J to 1 base, leaving 0 bases not matched to a gene. This CDR3 contains 15 residues. The CDR3 DNA follows: TGTGCCAGCAGCGTAGTAGCGGGGAACACCGGGGAGCTGTTTTTT. Translation: CASSVVAGNTGELFF.

The chain is built from TRBV12-5 and TRBJ2-3; D ambiguous. Germline-derived CDR1 and CDR2 are LGHNT and FRNRAP. V dropped 1 base and J dropped 5 bases, with 16 bases sitting between them. The CDR3 is 16 amino acids. CDR3 bases: TGTGCTAGTGGTTTGGCGGCCGACTCCCTCGGAGATACGCAGTATTTT. It encodes CASGLAADSLGDTQYF.

This clonotype has only a few counts. This chain's CDR3 is CASSKGDRGDTDTQYF. The CDR3 nucleotides read TGTGCCAGCAGCAAAGGGGACAGAGGGGACACAGATACGCAGTATTTT. This sequence joins TRBV6-5 and TRBJ2-3, with 7 bases that match TRBD1. The CDR3 covers 16 residues. V lost 6 bases to trimming and J lost 2 bases; unmatched junction nucleotides: 11. Germline CDR1 is MNHEY and CDR2 is SVGAGI.

The chain is built from TRBV2 and TRBJ2-7; D might be TRBD1 (5 bases). Germline loops: CDR1 SNHLY, CDR2 FYNNEI. This CDR3 region has 14 residues. Between the trimmed V and J ends, which lost 2 bases and 3 bases, there was a span of 11 bases. The CDR3 loop reads CASSEIGQGYEQYV. CDR3 nucleotides: TGTGCCAGCAGTGAAATCGGACAAGGCTACGAGCAGTACGTC.

This clonotype was seen many times. The chain couples TRBV20-1 to TRBJ2-6; D gene uncertain. This CDR3 spans 18 amino acids. CDR1 and CDR2 from the germline V gene are DFQATT and SNEGSKA (reference sequence). The ends were cut back, 3 bases at V and 0 bases at J, with 18 bases in the middle. The CDR3 loop is CSASPFRLDTSGANVLTF. The CDR3 DNA is TGCAGTGCTAGTCCTTTTCGGCTTGATACCTCTGGGGCCAACGTCCTGACTTTC.

This clonotype was seen ten or more times. The rearrangement links TRBV2 to TRBJ1-2; 8 bases fit TRBD1. Germline CDR1 reads SNHLY; CDR2 reads FYNNEI. This CDR3 comprises 13 residues. With 6 bases clipped from V and 8 bases from J, the junction kept 8 bases outside the gene matches. The CDR3 protein is CASSAGQEEGYTF. The DNA for the CDR3 is TGTGCCAGCAGCGCGGGACAGGAGGAAGGCTACACCTTC.

This clonotype came up a few times. The V and J genes are TRBV6-6 and TRBJ1-1; D is perhaps TRBD1 (5 bases). V lost 7 bases, J lost 6 bases, and 18 bases lay in between. The CDR3 length is 14 residues. Germline CDR1 MNHNY, CDR2 SVGAGI (reference sequence). The CDR3 nucleotides are TGTGCCAGCAACCCCCCCGCGGGGGGAGCTGAAGCTTTCTTT. Residues: CASNPPAGGAEAFF.

J is TRBJ2-3 and V is TRBV4-1, with D unresolved. The CDR3 is made up of 13 amino acids. Trimming took off 2 bases at V and 2 bases at J, with 5 bases between the two ends. Germline CDR1 is MGHRA and CDR2 is YSYEKL. CDR3 coding DNA: TGCGCCAGCAGCCAAAGGCCCACAGATACGCAGTATTTT. Translation gives CASSQRPTDTQYF.

This clonotype appeared a few times. V and J are TRBV24-1 and TRBJ2-1; no definite D call. CDR3 length equals 16 residues. Trimming shortened V by 3 bases and J by 0 bases, and 11 bases separated the two germline ends. Germline V gene sequence: CDR1 KGHDR, CDR2 SFDVKD. The CDR3 DNA is TGTGCCACCAGTGATGCTACAGCCGGCTCCTACAATGAGCAGTTCTTC. This gives the protein CATSDATAGSYNEQFF.

This chain uses TRBV7-9 with TRBJ2-7; 11 positions agree with TRBD2. The CDR3 covers 16 residues. The trim removed 5 bases at V and 7 bases at J, leaving 13 bases unmatched. Germline CDR1 reads SEHNR; CDR2 reads FQNEAQ (reference sequence). Here the CDR3 DNA reads TGTGCCAGCAGCACAGAGGCTAGCGGGGGGCCGGAGGAGCAGTACGTC. It yields the protein CASSTEASGGPEEQYV.

The CDR3 DNA sequence: TGTGCCAGCAGTTGGAATCCTAGGACAACTCAGTTCTTC. It specifies CASSWNPRTTQFF. The V gene is TRBV6-2 or TRBV6-3, the J gene TRBJ2-1, with D possibly matching TRBD1 (5 bases). Germline CDR1 reads MNHEY; CDR2 reads SVGEGT. V was cut by 4 bases and J by 13 bases, with 17 bases left in between. This CDR3 contains 13 residues.

The chain is built from TRBV7-9 and TRBJ2-3; TRBD1 is a possible D gene (5 bases). The CDR3 loop spans 15 amino acids. The V and J ends lost 6 bases and 3 bases respectively, with 16 bases between them. From germline, CDR1 is SEHNR and CDR2 FQNEAQ (reference sequence). CDR3 bases: TGTGCCAGCAGTACCACGACAGATAATACAGATACGCAGTATTTT. Protein: CASSTTTDNTDTQYF. Drawing the rest from reference TRBV7-9 and TRBJ2-3, the complete variable domain is DTGVSQNPRHKITKRGQNVTFRCDPISEHNRLYWYRQTLGQGPEFLTYFQNEAQLEKSRLLSDRFSAERPKGSFSTLEIQRTEQGDSAMYLCASSTTTDNTDTQYFGPGTRLTVL.

In its sample, this clonotype was seen a few times. J is TRBJ2-2 and V is TRBV6-2 or TRBV6-3, with 8 bases matching TRBD2. V lost 8 bases, J lost 5 bases, and 10 bases stayed unmatched. The germline gives CDR1 MNHEY, CDR2 SVGEGT. This CDR3 region has 15 residues. For the CDR3, the DNA is TGTGCCAGCGGTGAAAGCGGGGGCCGGACCGGGGAGCTGTTTTTT. Protein sequence: CASGESGGRTGELFF.